These T cell receptor beta chains were read from a single sample in a study of CD8+ T cells in alopecia areata. This table comes from immunoSEQ multiplex PCR, and its TCRdb copy is limited to in-frame clones, with some not included. This sample yields about 200,000 clones, of which around 66% are seen a single time; roughly 4.2% belongs to the top ten. The specimen comprised CD4+ T cells sorted from blood, sampled at week 4, from a patient treated with tofacitinib. The receptors originated from a human donor with alopecia areata. The CDR3 runs from the conserved cysteine through the conserved F or W. A D gene is named only where the DNA matches it firmly. Not every row has a clone size; where given, it reads once, few, many or a size class.

>TRBJ1-4|.|.|TRBV7-9
CASSLVEGGELFF
TGTGCCAGCAGCTTAGTAGAAGGAGGGGAACTGTTTTTT
>TRBJ1-2|.|.|TRBV30
CAWSVSHGYTF
TGTGCCTGGAGTGTTTCCCATGGCTACACCTTC
>TRBJ1-1|.|few|TRBV2
CASRGTGNTEAFF
TGTGCCAGCAGGGGGACGGGGAACACTGAAGCTTTCTTT
>TRBJ1-2|.|.|TRBV7-9
CASIPTAGYGYTF
TGTGCCAGCATCCCGACAGCCGGCTATGGCTACACCTTC
>TRBJ1-5|.|once|TRBV30
CAWSRDPDQPQHF
TGTGCCTGGAGCAGGGATCCCGATCAGCCCCAGCATTTT
>TRBJ1-2|.|.|TRBV6-1
CASSPTANYGYTF
TGTGCCAGCAGCCCGACAGCTAACTATGGCTACACCTTC
>TRBJ2-1|TRBD2|.|TRBV10-3
CASVRTSGGGNEQFF
TGTGCCAGCGTGAGGACTAGCGGGGGTGGTAATGAGCAGTTCTTC
>TRBJ1-1|.|few|TRBV5-5
CASSLEGSGTTNTEAFF
TGTGCCAGCAGCTTGGAAGGTTCGGGGACGACGAACACTGAAGCTTTCTTT
>TRBJ2-3|.|.|TRBV9
CASSVEGRSQYF
TGTGCCAGCAGTGTGGAAGGACGCTCGCAGTATTTT
>TRBJ1-2|.|.|TRBV6-5
CASSPGANYGYTF
TGTGCCAGCAGCCCAGGTGCTAACTATGGCTACACCTTC
>TRBJ1-1|.|few|TRBV29-1
CSVVGRPGYMNTEAFF
TGCAGCGTTGTAGGGCGCCCTGGGTATATGAACACTGAAGCTTTCTTT
>TRBJ1-5|TRBD1|.|TRBV30
CAWSGTGDQPQHF
TGTGCCTGGAGCGGGACAGGGGATCAGCCCCAGCATTTT
>TRBJ1-4|.|.|TRBV27
CASSSKGANEKLFF
TGTGCCAGCAGTTCCAAGGGGGCTAATGAAAAACTGTTTTTT
>TRBJ1-2|.|once|TRBV18
CASSPRSVEGYTF
TGTGCCAGCTCACCAAGGAGCGTGGAGGGCTACACCTTC
>TRBJ1-2|TRBD1|.|TRBV6-5
CASSSSDRGKGYTF
TGTGCCAGCAGTTCGTCAGACAGGGGAAAAGGCTACACCTTC
>TRBJ2-7|TRBD1|.|TRBV7-9
CASSPPGQFYEQYF
TGTGCCAGCAGCCCGCCGGGACAGTTTTACGAGCAGTACTTC
>TRBJ1-6|TRBD1|few|TRBV30
CAWGQGEGSPLHF
TGTGCCTGGGGACAGGGAGAAGGTTCACCCCTCCACTTT
>TRBJ2-1|TRBD2|few|TRBV6-5
CASRRVAGNYNEQFF
TGTGCCAGCAGACGGGTAGCGGGGAATTACAATGAGCAGTTCTTC
>TRBJ1-2|.|.|TRBV29-1
CSASGLAGGYTF
TGCAGCGCCTCGGGGCTTGCGGGTGGCTACACCTTC
>TRBJ2-7|.|.|TRBV29-1
CSAHERPEQYF
TGCAGCGCCCATGAGCGCCCAGAGCAGTACTTC
>TRBJ2-3|TRBD1|few|TRBV7-2
CASSPRQGRKYF
TGTGCCAGCAGCCCTAGACAGGGGAGGAAGTATTTT
>TRBJ1-1|.|.|TRBV7-2
CASSLVGGANTEAFF
TGTGCCAGCAGCTTAGTCGGGGGCGCGAACACTGAAGCTTTCTTT
>TRBJ1-2|.|.|TRBV19
CASSIGRRYGYTF
TGTGCCAGTAGTATCGGCAGACGGTATGGCTACACCTTC
>TRBJ1-4|.|.|TRBV7-8
CASRKGLGGRGEKLFF
TGTGCCAGCAGAAAAGGGTTGGGGGGACGGGGTGAAAAACTGTTTTTT
>TRBJ2-7|TRBD2|.|TRBV11-1
CASSFSGGLAYEQYF
TGTGCCAGCAGCTTTAGCGGGGGACTAGCCTACGAGCAGTACTTC
>TRBJ2-5|TRBD1|.|TRBV30
CAWSYFPGQGIEKYF
TGTGCCTGGAGTTATTTTCCGGGACAGGGTATTGAAAAGTACTTC
>TRBJ2-1|.|.|TRBV4-3
CASSGTLNGEQFF
TGCGCCAGCAGCGGGACCCTAAACGGTGAGCAGTTCTTC
>TRBJ2-5|.|.|TRBV29-1
CSAAPGTQETQYF
TGCAGCGCCGCTCCGGGAACACAAGAGACCCAGTACTTC
>TRBJ2-1|.|.|TRBV5-1
CASSLGGSLNNEQFF
TGCGCCAGCAGCTTGGGGGGTTCCTTAAACAATGAGCAGTTCTTC
>TRBJ2-3|.|.|TRBV29-1
CSVTGGRTDTQYF
TGCAGCGTTACGGGCGGGCGCACAGATACGCAGTATTTT
>TRBJ2-3|.|.|TRBV7-8
CASTPTTTDTQYF
TGTGCCAGCACCCCCACCACAACCGATACGCAGTATTTT
>TRBJ1-5|.|.|TRBV7-8
CASRLGAQNQPQHF
TGTGCCAGCAGACTGGGCGCGCAGAATCAGCCCCAGCATTTT
>TRBJ2-2|.|few|TRBV11-2
CASSLSQGPGELFF
TGTGCCAGCAGCCTATCTCAGGGCCCCGGGGAGCTGTTTTTT
>TRBJ1-5|.|once|TRBV5-1
CASSLSGTPAQPQHF
TGCGCCAGCAGCTTGAGTGGTACTCCCGCCCAGCCCCAGCATTTT
>TRBJ2-7|TRBD1|.|TRBV19
CASSDPGQGASEQYF
TGTGCCAGTAGTGACCCGGGACAGGGGGCGTCGGAGCAGTACTTC
>TRBJ2-7|.|.|TRBV7-9
CASSLATGGYEQYF
TGTGCCAGCAGCTTAGCGACAGGCGGCTACGAGCAGTACTTC
>TRBJ1-2|.|few|TRBV29-1
CSVGDESYGYTF
TGCAGCGTGGGAGACGAGTCCTATGGCTACACCTTC
>TRBJ1-6|.|.|TRBV6-5
CASSWDEGENSPLHF
TGTGCCAGCAGTTGGGACGAGGGGGAGAATTCACCCCTCCACTTT
>TRBJ2-2|.|.|TRBV5-1
CASRWGINGGELFF
TGCGCCAGCCGATGGGGGATTAATGGCGGGGAGCTGTTTTTT
>TRBJ2-1|.|.|TRBV2
CASSVLQGNEQFF
TGTGCCAGCAGTGTGCTACAGGGCAATGAGCAGTTCTTC
>TRBJ2-7|.|few|TRBV7-9
CASSLGYADEQYF
TGTGCCAGCAGCTTAGGTTACGCGGACGAGCAGTACTTC
>TRBJ1-5|.|few|TRBV29-1
CSVWGAGYSNQPQHF
TGCAGCGTTTGGGGGGCCGGGTATAGCAATCAGCCCCAGCATTTT
>TRBJ2-3|.|few|TRBV4-3
CASSQGLTDTQYF
TGCGCCAGCAGCCAAGGCCTCACAGATACGCAGTATTTT
>TRBJ2-3|.|.|TRBV6-5
CASSWGDTQYF
TGTGCCAGCAGTTGGGGGGATACGCAGTATTTT
>TRBJ2-4|TRBD2|few|TRBV10-3
CAISDGSGGNIQYF
TGTGCCATCAGTGATGGTAGCGGGGGGAACATTCAGTACTTC
>TRBJ2-3|TRBD1|once|TRBV7-2
CASSSRRDREADTQYF
TGTGCCAGCAGCTCGCGCCGGGACAGGGAAGCAGATACGCAGTATTTT
>TRBJ2-1|.|.|TRBV7-9
CASNWLSTGSYNEQFF
TGTGCCAGCAACTGGCTGAGCACGGGTTCCTACAATGAGCAGTTCTTC
>TRBJ1-5|TRBD1|.|TRBV5-1
CASSLEGRGDQPQHF
TGCGCCAGCAGCTTGGAGGGCAGGGGGGACCAGCCCCAGCATTTT
>TRBJ2-5|.|.|TRBV29-1
CSVEDWLTQETQYF
TGCAGCGTTGAAGATTGGCTTACCCAAGAGACCCAGTACTTC
>TRBJ2-1|TRBD2|few|TRBV5-1
CASSLNSGDYNEQFF
TGCGCCAGCAGCTTGAATAGCGGGGATTACAATGAGCAGTTCTTC
>TRBJ1-4|.|once|TRBV6-5
CASIWGARDEKLFF
TGTGCCAGCATATGGGGGGCTAGAGATGAAAAACTGTTTTTT
>TRBJ2-2|.|few|TRBV9
CASSVEDLAVRAGELFF
TGTGCCAGCAGCGTAGAAGATTTGGCCGTAAGGGCCGGGGAGCTGTTTTTT
>TRBJ2-1|TRBD2|.|TRBV29-1
CSVATSGGLSYNEQFF
TGCAGCGTTGCTACTAGCGGGGGGCTCTCCTACAATGAGCAGTTCTTC
>TRBJ2-1|TRBD1|.|TRBV2
CASSSATGSFDEQFF
TGTGCCAGCAGCTCCGCGACAGGGAGTTTCGATGAGCAGTTCTTC
>TRBJ1-2|.|.|TRBV28
CASRQPGTGRGDYGYTF
TGTGCCAGCAGACAACCGGGGACCGGAAGGGGCGACTATGGCTACACCTTC